Listed here are 27 T cell receptor beta chains from one sample, sequenced in a study of T cell responses to AZD1222 COVID-19 vaccine. Measured with immunoSEQ multiplex PCR; TCRdb has only the in-frame clones, and not every one. The table has over 150,000 clones, over 85% seen once; the top ten hold 0.9% to 1.1%. The material sequenced was peripheral blood, taken 28 days after the second AZD1222 dose. Every receptor here comes from an adult who received the AZD1222 COVID-19 vaccine.

The chain combines TRBV6-2 or TRBV6-3 with TRBJ2-5; weak D call: TRBD2 (5 bases). The CDR3 consists of 14 residues. Germline V gives CDR1 MNHEY, CDR2 SVGEGT. V lost 4 bases and J 5 bases, leaving 14 bases between the germline ends. CDR3 region: CASSSRGVTETQYF. The CDR3 bases are TGTGCCAGCAGTTCTCGGGGTGTTACGGAGACCCAGTACTTC.

This clone was seen a single time. The chain combines TRBV18 with TRBJ2-4, with 10 bases that match TRBD2. This CDR3 is built from 19 residues. CDR1 is KGHSH and CDR2 is LQKENI in the germline V gene. V shed 3 bases and J 1 base; nucleotides not matched to a gene: 12. CDR3 loop: CASSPVISGGAAAKNIQYF. The CDR3 nucleotides are TGTGCCAGCTCACCCGTCATAAGCGGGGGGGCGGCGGCCAAAAACATTCAGTACTTC.

The chain is built from TRBV5-4 and TRBJ2-6, with 7 bases that match TRBD1. CDR1 is SGHNT and CDR2 is YYREEE in the germline V gene (reference sequence). CDR3 size: 15 residues. The V gene end was trimmed by 5 bases and the J gene end by 3 bases; junction bases not matched to a gene: 5. CDR3 bases: TGTGCCAGCAGAGCAGGGGGTTTTGGGGCCAACGTCCTGACTTTC. Translated: CASRAGGFGANVLTF.

The chain is built from TRBV11-1 and TRBJ1-1; D ambiguous. The CDR3 length is 11 residues. Trimming cost V 4 bases and J 8 bases, with 8 bases left between them. Germline values: CDR1 SGHAT, CDR2 FQDESV (reference sequence). This CDR3 reads CASSSGLEAFF. CDR3 sequence (DNA): TGTGCCAGCAGCTCCGGTTTGGAAGCTTTCTTT.

The V and J genes are TRBV3-1 (or the pseudogene TRBV3-2) and TRBJ1-2; TRBD1 aligns across 11 bases. The germline V gene has CDR1 LGHDT and CDR2 YNNKEL (reference sequence). The CDR3 consists of 19 residues. V lost 0 bases to trimming and J lost 1 base; unmatched junction nucleotides: 10. The CDR3 bases are TGTGCCAGCAGCCAAGAGGGGACAGGGGGAGGCCATTTTAACTATGGCTACACCTTC. Protein product: CASSQEGTGGGHFNYGYTF.

The chain couples TRBV5-1 to TRBJ2-2; D remains unclear. The CDR3 has 16 amino acids. V was shortened by 0 bases and J by 4 bases, with 13 bases between the two germline ends. Per germline, CDR1 SGHRS and CDR2 YFSETQ. In nucleotides, the CDR3 is TGCGCCAGCAGCTTGGACTCGTTAGGTCCCACCGGGGAGCTGTTTTTT. Translating gives CASSLDSLGPTGELFF.

This sequence joins TRBV7-6 and TRBJ1-1; possibly TRBD1 for D (5 bases). There are 15 residues in the CDR3. The V gene's germline CDR1 is SGHVS and CDR2 FNYEAQ. Trimming cost V 1 base and J 3 bases, with 12 bases left between them. The chain's CDR3 is CASSLGRGRDTEAFF. The DNA for the CDR3 is TGTGCCAGCAGCTTAGGCCGGGGGAGGGACACTGAAGCTTTCTTT. The full variable domain, rest sourced from reference TRBV7-6 and TRBJ1-1, is GAGVSQSPRYKVTKRGQDVALRCDPISGHVSLYWYRQALGQGPEFLTYFNYEAQQDKSGLPNDRFSAERPEGSISTLTIQRTEQRDSAMYRCASSLGRGRDTEAFFGQGTRLTVV.

V and J are TRBV27 and TRBJ1-2; the match to TRBD1 covers 9 bases. The V and J ends lost 5 bases and 7 bases, in that order; junction bases with no gene match: 8. CDR1 and CDR2 (germline): MNHEY, SMNVEV (reference sequence). The CDR3 sequence is 14 residues long. CDR3 residues: CASSHRGHGGGYTF. The CDR3 DNA reads as TGTGCCAGCAGTCACAGGGGGCATGGGGGTGGCTACACCTTC.

This rearrangement joins TRBV20-1 to TRBJ1-6; D gene unclear. The CDR3 runs 9 residues. Deletions cut 6 bases from V and 14 bases from J, with 8 bases between. CDR1 is DFQATT, CDR2 SNEGSKA, per germline (reference sequence). Here the CDR3 DNA reads TGCAGTGCCAGTAGCACCCTCCACTTT. Translated: CSASSTLHF.

This clone was counted a single time. The rearrangement joins TRBV4-3 to TRBJ2-5; D is possibly TRBD1 (5 bases). Germline V gives CDR1 LGHNA, CDR2 YSLEER. V was cut by 0 bases and J by 6 bases, with 17 bases left in between. This CDR3 comprises 16 residues. The CDR3 protein is CASSQDLRANLQTQYF. CDR3 DNA: TGCGCCAGCAGCCAAGACCTCAGGGCCAACCTCCAGACCCAGTACTTC.

About this clone: The sample holds other DNA sequences that translate to the same CDR3. This rearrangement joins TRBV12-3 or TRBV12-4 to TRBJ1-5; D is uncertain. The CDR3 extends over 13 amino acids. Trimming removed 3 bases at V and 4 bases at J, with 7 bases between. CDR3 nucleotide sequence: TGTGCCAGCAGTTTTACGGGGAATCAGCCCCAGCATTTT. Its protein product is CASSFTGNQPQHF.

The chain has TRBV6-5 and TRBJ1-4; 8 bases fit TRBD1. Germline loops: CDR1 MNHEY, CDR2 SVGAGI. Trimming took 2 bases from V and 8 from J; bases not matched to a gene: 10. The CDR3 loop spans 16 amino acids. CDR3 sequence: CASSYEPQGGSEKLFF. CDR3 bases: TGTGCCAGCAGTTACGAACCACAGGGGGGGTCGGAAAAACTGTTTTTT.

The chain is built from TRBV27 and TRBJ2-7, with 8 bases identical to TRBD2. V shed 6 bases, J shed 2 bases, and the junction held 0 bases outside the gene matches. CDR1 is MNHEY, CDR2 SMNVEV, per germline (reference sequence). This CDR3 comprises 12 residues. In DNA form, the CDR3 reads TGTGCCAGCAGAGCGGGGGCCTACGAGCAGTACTTC. It translates to CASRAGAYEQYF.

This clone was seen just once. The chain combines TRBV3-1 (or the pseudogene TRBV3-2) with TRBJ2-1; D is unresolved. The germline CDR1 and CDR2 sequences are LGHDT and YNNKEL (reference sequence). The CDR3 is made up of 14 amino acids. V was cut by 1 base and J by 9 bases, with 13 bases left in between. CDR3 sequence reads: CASSQVLADREQFF. As DNA, the CDR3 is TGTGCCAGCAGCCAAGTTTTAGCCGACCGTGAGCAGTTCTTC.

V usage is TRBV18 and J usage is TRBJ2-7; 7 positions match TRBD1. The CDR3 is 15 amino acids. V dropped 6 bases and J dropped 5; count of bases not matched to a gene: 13. In germline, CDR1 is KGHSH, CDR2 LQKENI. The CDR3 sequence: CASSPTGDPIDEQYF. In DNA form, the CDR3 reads TGTGCCAGCTCTCCCACAGGGGACCCAATAGACGAGCAGTACTTC.

The chain links TRBV6-5 to TRBJ1-2; a weak D match, TRBD1 (6 bases). V gave up 7 bases and J gave up 8 bases, with 17 bases separating them. Germline CDR1 reads MNHEY; CDR2 reads SVGAGI. This CDR3 spans 13 amino acids. The CDR3 coding sequence is TGTGCCAGCACCACTTGGGTCGGGGGCGGCTACACCTTC. Translating gives CASTTWVGGGYTF.

This sequence joins TRBV6-1 and TRBJ2-2, with 9 positions matching TRBD2. V lost 1 base, J lost 1 base, and 7 bases stayed unmatched. The CDR3 is 18 residues long. CDR1 is MNHNS and CDR2 is SASEGT in the germline V gene. The CDR3 bases are TGTGCCAGCAGTGAAGGGCTAGCGGGGACCATGAACACCGGGGAGCTGTTTTTT. Translated, it gives CASSEGLAGTMNTGELFF.

The chain carries TRBV4-1 and TRBJ1-1; no reliable D call. The germline gives CDR1 MGHRA, CDR2 YSYEKL. The CDR3 covers 13 residues. V was cut by 1 base and J by 4 bases, with 7 bases left in between. CDR3 residues: CASSQGRGTEAFF. The CDR3 DNA sequence: TGCGCCAGCAGCCAAGGACGGGGCACTGAAGCTTTCTTT.

Notes on this clone: Relative to the germline gene, one junction end is altered; a read error may explain this. The gene calls are TRBV7-2 and TRBJ2-7; 8 bases align to TRBD2. Germline lookup yields CDR1 SGHTA and CDR2 FQGNSA. The CDR3 runs to 14 residues. CDR3 residues: CASSQLLTGTRIVF. DNA for the CDR3: TGTGCCAGCAGCCAGCTCTTGACCGGGACTAGAATAGTGTTC.

J is TRBJ2-2 and V is TRBV14; 9 nucleotides match TRBD2. Germline V lookup: CDR1 SGHDN, CDR2 FVKESK. The CDR3 is 17 residues long. V lost 1 base and J lost 2; bases outside the gene matches: 5. The CDR3 reads CASSQVAGGRNTGELFF. The CDR3 DNA follows: TGTGCCAGCAGCCAAGTTGCGGGGGGGCGTAACACCGGGGAGCTGTTTTTT. The full variable domain, with the rest looked up from reference TRBV14 and TRBJ2-2, is EAGVTQFPSHSVIEKGQTVTLRCDPISGHDNLYWYRRVMGKEIKFLLHFVKESKQDESGMPNNRFLAERTGGTYSTLKVQPAELEDSGVYFCASSQVAGGRNTGELFFGEGSRLTVL.

The J gene is TRBJ1-1, the V gene TRBV20-1; D may be TRBD1 (5 bases). Germline V lookup: CDR1 DFQATT, CDR2 SNEGSKA (reference sequence). The CDR3 has 13 residues. The V gene lost 3 bases and the J gene lost 0 bases, with 8 bases spanning the gap. CDR3 amino acids: CSASNRMNTEAFF. As DNA, the CDR3 is TGCAGTGCTAGTAACAGGATGAACACTGAAGCTTTCTTT.

V gene TRBV3-1 (or the pseudogene TRBV3-2) combines with J gene TRBJ2-6; 8 bases align to TRBD2. The trim removed 4 bases at V and 2 bases at J, leaving 4 bases unmatched. CDR3 length: 16 residues. Germline V gene data show CDR1 as LGHDT and CDR2 as YNNKEL (reference sequence). As DNA, the CDR3 is TGTGCCAGCAGCCCGAGGACTAGCCCTGGGGCCAACGTCCTGACTTTC. Translating gives CASSPRTSPGANVLTF.

This chain links TRBV4-1 with TRBJ2-2; D not resolved. The germline V and J ends were trimmed by 1 base and 6 bases, with 9 bases remaining between them. In germline, CDR1 is MGHRA, CDR2 YSYEKL. This CDR3 comprises 14 residues. DNA of the CDR3: TGCGCCAGCAGCCAAGCAGGATCCGCCGGGGAGCTGTTTTTT. Amino acid sequence: CASSQAGSAGELFF.

In its sample, this clone was seen once. The chain has TRBV7-9 and TRBJ2-1, with D tentatively TRBD1 (5 bases). The V end lost 4 bases, the J end lost 0 bases, and 10 bases lay between the germline ends. Germline CDR1 SEHNR, CDR2 FQNEAQ (reference sequence). The CDR3 loop spans 15 amino acids. CDR3 sequence: CASSSTGGSYNEQFF. CDR3 coding DNA: TGTGCCAGCAGCTCCACAGGTGGCTCCTACAATGAGCAGTTCTTC.

The chain recombines TRBV27 with TRBJ2-2; D is undetermined. V lost 5 bases and J 5 bases, leaving 9 bases between the germline ends. Germline V CDR1 and CDR2: MNHEY, SMNVEV (reference sequence). CDR3 length: 13 residues. The DNA of the CDR3 is TGTGCCAGCAGTCCACAGAATACCGGGGAGCTGTTTTTT. Translation gives CASSPQNTGELFF.

This chain connects TRBV19 to TRBJ1-5, with D tentatively TRBD1 (5 bases). Trimming left V 5 bases short and J 6 bases short, with 17 bases between. The length of the CDR3 is 15 residues. Germline V gene data show CDR1 as LNHDA and CDR2 as SQIVND (reference sequence). The CDR3 region is CASSAQAGPGQPQHF. The CDR3 DNA sequence: TGTGCCAGTAGTGCCCAAGCAGGGCCGGGTCAGCCCCAGCATTTT. Drawing the rest from reference TRBV19 and TRBJ1-5, the complete variable domain is DGGITQSPKYLFRKEGQNVTLSCEQNLNHDAMYWYRQDPGQGLRLIYYSQIVNDFQKGDIAEGYSVSREKKESFPLTVTSAQKNPTAFYLCASSAQAGPGQPQHFGDGTRLSIL.

The rearrangement links TRBV12-3 or TRBV12-4 to TRBJ2-1; D gene uncertain. This CDR3 has 12 amino acids. Trimming stripped 6 bases from V and 5 bases from J, with 8 bases between. CDR3: CASRGSDNEQFF. CDR3 DNA: TGTGCCAGCAGGGGGTCCGACAATGAGCAGTTCTTC.